This T cell receptor beta chain was sequenced in a study of CD8+ T cells in alopecia areata. Study-wide background: Female C3H/HeJ mice aged roughly 6-11 weeks received skin from roughly 6-13-month-old C3H/HeJ donors with spontaneous alopecia.

This clone was found a few times. Its antigen is undetermined. All gene names here are mouse names. The CDR3 end lies 4 residues beyond the end of the read and is filled in from the germline J gene. Other DNA sequences in this sample translate to the same CDR3. Trimming took 5 bases from V and 0 from J; bases not matched to a gene: 4. CDR3 length: 14 amino acids. Per germline, CDR1 FNHDT and CDR2 SITEND (reference sequence). Sorting of pooled cutaneous lymph node cells was based on CD4, CD8alpha, NKG2D, NKG2ACE and other markers. Study-wide results and limits: Greater clonality was observed in lesional scalp samples, especially alopecia totalis/universalis, versus normal scalp. Mice showed TCR sharing more clearly than patients did, possibly owing to HLA.

RNA extraction was followed by reverse transcription into cDNA, which acted as the sequencing template. Assay used: immunoSEQ multiplex PCR; TCRdb lists only in-frame clones, some missing. The sample includes 250,000 or so clones, none of them occurring once. This clonotype was obtained from a C3H/HeJ mouse with alopecia areata. The strain's MHC: H2-k. Material: CD4+ T cells sorted from a lymph node. The chain employs TRBV19 and TRBJ1-1; TRBD1 agrees at 7 bases. The CDR3 spells CASRLGTANTEVFF. The DNA read from the CDR3 is TGTGCCAGCAGACTCGGGACAGCAAACACA.